A single sample is the source of the 20 T cell receptor beta chains below, sequenced in a study of neoadjuvant anti-PD-1 for oral cavity cancer. The data were produced by immunoSEQ multiplex PCR, yet TCRdb's version contains in-frame clones alone and is incomplete. The profile shows 13,000 to 15,000 clones, 70% to 75% of them singletons. Sample: PBMCs, taken before nivolumab (anti-PD-1) treatment. These TCRs come from a person between 40 and 85 years old with oral cavity squamous cell carcinoma.

The CDR3 here is CATSPGTVYEQYF. The DNA for the CDR3 is TGTGCCACCTCCCCCGGGACAGTCTACGAGCAGTACTTC. The rearrangement uses TRBV19 and TRBJ2-7; the match to TRBD1 covers 7 bases. CDR1 is LNHDA, CDR2 SQIVND, per germline (reference sequence). The J segment lost 3 bases and the V segment lost 10 bases, leaving 9 bases of the junction unmatched. This CDR3 spans 13 amino acids.

The chain employs TRBV9 and TRBJ1-6; possible D gene TRBD1, 5 bases. CDR1 is SGDLS, CDR2 YYNGEE, per germline. There are 14 residues in the CDR3. Trimming removed 1 base at V and 3 bases at J, with 5 bases between. CDR3 in amino acids: CASSVRGYNSPLHF. The CDR3 DNA follows: TGTGCCAGCAGCGTAAGGGGCTATAATTCACCCCTCCACTTT.

The V and J genes are TRBV19 and TRBJ2-7, with D possibly called TRBD1 or TRBD2 (6 bases each). Trimming took off 10 bases at V and 6 bases at J, with 19 bases between the two ends. The CDR3 totals 13 residues. Germline CDR1 is LNHDA and CDR2 is SQIVND (reference sequence). In DNA, the CDR3 is TGTGCCAAAGTAAGGACAGCGGGCCGCGAGCAGTACTTC. It yields the protein CAKVRTAGREQYF.

The rearrangement links TRBV7-6 to TRBJ2-1; no clear D gene. The germline gives CDR1 SGHVS, CDR2 FNYEAQ. The CDR3 runs to 13 residues. V was cut by 2 bases and J by 4 bases, with 6 bases left in between. DNA of the CDR3: TGTGCCAGCAGCTTACAAAGATACAATGAGCAGTTCTTC. Translated: CASSLQRYNEQFF.

The rearrangement links TRBV19 to TRBJ2-3; TRBD2 matches at 10 bases. CDR3 length: 17 residues. V gave up 5 bases and J gave up 5 bases; unmatched junction bases: 13. Germline V gene lookup returns CDR1 LNHDA and CDR2 SQIVND (reference sequence). CDR3 loop: CASSPSATSGTRDTQYF. CDR3 nucleotides: TGTGCCAGTAGTCCCTCCGCCACTAGCGGGACCCGAGATACGCAGTATTTT.

The V gene is TRBV6-4, the J gene TRBJ2-1; 9 bases map to TRBD1. Per the germline V gene, CDR1 is MRHNA and CDR2 is SNTAGT. The CDR3 loop spans 15 amino acids. The V gene end was trimmed by 3 bases and the J gene end by 4 bases; junction bases not matched to a gene: 4. In DNA, the CDR3 is TGTGCCAGCAGTGAAATGGGACAGGGTTACAATGAGCAGTTCTTC. It encodes CASSEMGQGYNEQFF.

CDR3 bases: TGTGCCAGCAGCGAGAAGGGGCTGAGTAACTATGGCTACACCTTC. It codes for CASSEKGLSNYGYTF. The V and J genes are TRBV5-8 and TRBJ1-2; possible D gene TRBD1, 5 bases. Per the germline V gene, CDR1 is SGHTS and CDR2 is YDEGEE. The CDR3 length is 15 residues. V lost 4 bases to trimming and J lost 1 base, with 14 bases between them.

The chain is built from TRBV2 and TRBJ1-1; D perhaps matches TRBD1 (5 bases). CDR1 SNHLY and CDR2 FYNNEI come from the germline V gene. V was trimmed by 6 bases and J by 4 bases, leaving 12 bases between them. The CDR3 contains 13 residues. The CDR3 protein is CASSDLGGTEAFF. CDR3 DNA: TGTGCCAGCAGCGACCTCGGGGGCACTGAAGCTTTCTTT.

This chain connects TRBV10-3 to TRBJ2-1; unclear D gene. V shed 2 bases and J shed 8 bases, with 7 bases lying between them. CDR1 ENHRY and CDR2 SYGVKD come from the germline V gene. This CDR3 is built from 12 residues. The CDR3 sequence: CAISETPDEQFF. The CDR3 DNA sequence: TGTGCCATCAGTGAGACCCCCGATGAGCAGTTCTTC.

The rearrangement joins TRBV9 to TRBJ1-4, with a tentative D call TRBD1 (6 bases). CDR3 length equals 14 residues. The germline gives CDR1 SGDLS, CDR2 YYNGEE. V lost 0 bases, J lost 7 bases, and 10 bases lay in between. CDR3 DNA: TGTGCCAGCAGCGTAGAGGGACACCTTGAAAAACTGTTTTTT. Translating it yields CASSVEGHLEKLFF. Full variable domain (remainder filled in from reference TRBV9 and TRBJ1-4): DSGVTQTPKHLITATGQRVTLRCSPRSGDLSVYWYQQSLDQGLQFLIQYYNGEERAKGNILERFSAQQFPDLHSELNLSSLELGDSALYFCASSVEGHLEKLFFGSGTQLSVL.

V is TRBV10-3 and J is TRBJ1-5; TRBD1 might be the D (5 bases). Germline values: CDR1 ENHRY, CDR2 SYGVKD. This CDR3 is 14 amino acids long. V lost 5 bases and J lost 3, with 11 bases in between. In DNA, the CDR3 is TGTGCCATCAGTAGGGACGGTCTCAATCAGCCCCAGCATTTT. Protein sequence: CAISRDGLNQPQHF.

CDR3 DNA: TGTGCCAGCAGCCAGGGAGGGTGGGCAGATACGCAGTATTTT. It is translated as CASSQGGWADTQYF. This chain connects TRBV7-9 to TRBJ2-3; 7 nucleotides line up with TRBD2. Germline assignment: CDR1 SEHNR and CDR2 FQNEAQ (reference sequence). There are 14 residues in the CDR3. The ends lost 5 bases at V and 4 bases at J; junction bases unmatched: 6. The whole variable domain, filled in from reference TRBV7-9 and TRBJ2-3, reads DTGVSQNPRHKITKRGQNVTFRCDPISEHNRLYWYRQTLGQGPEFLTYFQNEAQLEKSRLLSDRFSAERPKGSFSTLEIQRTEQGDSAMYLCASSQGGWADTQYFGPGTRLTVL.

The chain joins TRBV6-4 to TRBJ2-3; D is tentatively TRBD1 or TRBD2 (5 bases each). CDR1 and CDR2 (germline): MRHNA, SNTAGT. V was clipped by 1 base and J by 4 bases, with 9 bases between them. The CDR3 extends over 14 amino acids. The DNA of the CDR3 is TGTGCCAGCAGTGACTTCCAGGGAGCAGATACGCAGTATTTT. This translates into CASSDFQGADTQYF.

The chain joins TRBV6-5 to TRBJ2-6; no definite D call. V gave up 2 bases and J gave up 2 bases, with 10 bases separating them. CDR1 is MNHEY, CDR2 SVGAGI, per germline. The CDR3 extends over 16 amino acids. The CDR3 reads CASSYDDSPGANVLTF. The CDR3 DNA reads as TGTGCCAGCAGTTACGACGACTCTCCTGGGGCCAACGTCCTGACTTTC.

The chain joins TRBV14 to TRBJ1-3; D is possibly TRBD1 (5 bases). Germline V gene lookup returns CDR1 SGHDN and CDR2 FVKESK. This CDR3 spans 16 amino acids. V dropped 1 base and J dropped 9 bases, with 19 bases sitting between them. CDR3 DNA sequence: TGTGCCAGCAGCCAAGGATTTCCATGGAGGGGCGGCACCATATATTTT. Amino acid sequence: CASSQGFPWRGGTIYF.

CDR3 sequence (DNA): TGTGCTAGTGCCCTCCGGGTAGGGGGCCCCTCCTACAATGAGCAGTTCTTC. Translation: CASALRVGGPSYNEQFF. This chain links TRBV12-5 with TRBJ2-1; 7 bases map to TRBD1. The CDR3 sequence is 17 residues long. Germline V gene lookup returns CDR1 LGHNT and CDR2 FRNRAP. Germline trimming cut 7 bases from V and 0 bases from J; bases unmatched to any gene: 12.

The J gene is TRBJ1-1, the V gene TRBV6-4, with D perhaps TRBD1 (5 bases). CDR3 length: 13 residues. The V and J ends lost 6 bases and 7 bases respectively, with 15 bases between them. In germline, CDR1 is MRHNA, CDR2 SNTAGT. This CDR3 reads CASRPREGGEAFF. The CDR3 bases are TGTGCCAGCAGACCCAGGGAGGGTGGTGAAGCTTTCTTT.

The rearrangement links TRBV4-1 to TRBJ2-5; TRBD1 matches 7 bases. CDR1 is MGHRA, CDR2 YSYEKL, per germline. Trimming took 1 base from V and 1 from J; bases not matched to a gene: 9. The CDR3 length is 17 residues. CDR3 nucleotides: TGCGCCAGCAGCCAAGGAAGGACAGGACAAGGCCAAGAGACCCAGTACTTC. Translation gives CASSQGRTGQGQETQYF.

The rearrangement joins TRBV2 to TRBJ1-2, with 8 nucleotides matching TRBD1. In germline, CDR1 is SNHLY, CDR2 FYNNEI. The V segment lost 6 bases and the J segment 8 bases; nucleotides outside the gene matches: 8. The CDR3 is 13 amino acids. CDR3 residues: CASRGQAEAGYTF. For the CDR3, the DNA is TGTGCCAGCAGGGGACAGGCGGAGGCGGGCTACACCTTC.

The chain joins TRBV13 to TRBJ2-4; D is possibly TRBD2 (6 bases). Looked up from germline, CDR1 is PRHDT and CDR2 is FYEKMQ (reference sequence). V lost 8 bases and J 0 bases, leaving 11 bases between the germline ends. The CDR3 loop spans 14 amino acids. The CDR3 here is CASRKGLAKNIQYF. DNA of the CDR3: TGTGCCAGCCGGAAGGGACTAGCCAAAAACATTCAGTACTTC.